These 30 T cell receptor beta chains came from one sample sequenced in a study of cytomegalovirus exposure and HLA in healthy donors. In the PCR, 60 Vbeta and 13 Jbeta primers were used. Profiling relied on immunoSEQ multiplex PCR, and the TCRdb table lists in-frame clones only, not all of them. The sample consists of 90,000 to 100,000 clones, about 74% of them appearing once. Sequenced sample: PBMCs. Receptors were obtained from a man aged 55 to 70 in good health and CMV-seropositive.

This clone was detected once. J is TRBJ1-3 and V is TRBV5-1; D may be TRBD1 (5 bases). In germline, CDR1 is SGHRS, CDR2 YFSETQ. V lost 0 bases to trimming and J lost 2 bases, with 12 bases between them. CDR3 length equals 16 residues. The CDR3 is CASSLAGGYAGNTIYF. CDR3 bases: TGCGCCAGCAGCTTGGCCGGGGGGTATGCTGGAAACACCATATATTTT.

Written as DNA, the CDR3 is TGCGCCAGCAGCCAAGCGTATAAGACTAGCGGGGGAAGAGATACGCAGTATTTT. This encodes CASSQAYKTSGGRDTQYF. The rearrangement uses TRBV4-3 and TRBJ2-3; 12 bases fit TRBD2. Germline V lookup: CDR1 LGHNA, CDR2 YSLEER. The CDR3 loop spans 18 amino acids. The junction had 10 bases not matched to a gene; V was cut back by 1 base and J by 5 bases.

The rearrangement joins TRBV2 to TRBJ1-5, with D unresolved. The V end was cut by 2 bases, the J end by 2 bases, with 7 bases between. Germline CDR1 is SNHLY and CDR2 is FYNNEI. The length of the CDR3 is 14 residues. CDR3 sequence: CASSELTGNQPQHF. Here the CDR3 DNA reads TGTGCCAGCAGTGAACTCACAGGCAATCAGCCCCAGCATTTT.

This clone was observed a single time. DNA for the CDR3: TGTGCCAGTAGTATAGTCAGCGGGTCGAATCAGCCCCAGCATTTT. This gives the protein CASSIVSGSNQPQHF. This sequence joins TRBV19 and TRBJ1-5, with D unresolved. Trimming cost V 1 base and J 4 bases, with 11 bases left between them. The germline gives CDR1 LNHDA, CDR2 SQIVND (reference sequence). The length of the CDR3 is 15 residues.

The V call is TRBV6-6, the J call TRBJ1-2; D gene uncertain. Germline values: CDR1 MNHNY, CDR2 SVGAGI (reference sequence). V was shortened by 0 bases and J by 0 bases, with 11 bases between the two germline ends. CDR3 length: 16 amino acids. CDR3 in amino acids: CASSYSISLANYGYTF. In nucleotides, the CDR3 is TGTGCCAGCAGTTACTCGATCTCACTAGCTAACTATGGCTACACCTTC.

V gene TRBV28 combines with J gene TRBJ1-4; 11 bases are shared with TRBD1. V was pared by 6 bases and J by 7 bases, with 4 bases of the junction left unmatched. This CDR3 has 14 residues. Germline CDR1 reads MDHEN; CDR2 reads SYDVKM. CDR3 sequence reads: CASSRDRGFEKLFF. The CDR3, as DNA: TGTGCCAGCAGCCGGGACAGGGGGTTTGAAAAACTGTTTTTT.

The chain uses TRBV5-1 and TRBJ2-1; 8 bases match TRBD2. CDR3 length: 17 amino acids. Germline V gene lookup returns CDR1 SGHRS and CDR2 YFSETQ. The J segment lost 0 bases and the V segment lost 2 bases, leaving 7 bases of the junction unmatched. CDR3 in DNA: TGCGCCAGCAGCTTCCGCGGGGGGATGAGCTCCTACAATGAGCAGTTCTTC. Translation gives CASSFRGGMSSYNEQFF.

The J gene is TRBJ1-2, the V gene TRBV6-4; TRBD1 agrees at 11 bases. This CDR3 has 14 amino acids. J was trimmed by 8 bases and V by 0 bases; bases with no gene match: 2. Looked up from germline, CDR1 is MRHNA and CDR2 is SNTAGT. CDR3 region: CASSDSDRGQGYTF. CDR3 DNA sequence: TGTGCCAGCAGTGACTCGGACAGGGGGCAAGGCTACACCTTC.

The DNA of the CDR3 is TGTGCCAGTAGTATTTGGGCAGGGGGCGGGGAGACCCAGTACTTC. It is translated as CASSIWAGGGETQYF. The genes are TRBV19 and TRBJ2-5; 8 bases align to TRBD1. J was trimmed by 5 bases and V by 3 bases; bases with no gene match: 8. Germline V gene data show CDR1 as LNHDA and CDR2 as SQIVND (reference sequence). This CDR3 contains 15 residues. Combining the CDR3 with reference TRBV19 and TRBJ2-5 gives the whole variable domain DGGITQSPKYLFRKEGQNVTLSCEQNLNHDAMYWYRQDPGQGLRLIYYSQIVNDFQKGDIAEGYSVSREKKESFPLTVTSAQKNPTAFYLCASSIWAGGGETQYFGPGTRLLVL.

The chain is built from TRBV27 and TRBJ1-2, with D perhaps matching TRBD1 (6 bases). The CDR3 extends over 16 amino acids. V was clipped by 6 bases and J by 0 bases, with 17 bases between them. The germline CDR1 and CDR2 sequences are MNHEY and SMNVEV (reference sequence). Here the CDR3 DNA reads TGTGCCAGCAGCCACCGGACAGTGGGGTCTAACTATGGCTACACCTTC. Its protein is CASSHRTVGSNYGYTF.

V and J are TRBV29-1 and TRBJ2-1, with D unclear. Trimming left V 5 bases short and J 10 bases short, with 15 bases between. Germline lookup yields CDR1 SQVTM and CDR2 ANQGSEA. This CDR3 region has 12 residues. CDR3: CSVLPRTYEQFF. Written as DNA, the CDR3 is TGCAGCGTTCTGCCCAGAACGTACGAGCAGTTCTTC.

V is TRBV6-1 and J is TRBJ2-3, with D tentatively TRBD2 (6 bases). V lost 8 bases, J lost 2 bases, and 8 bases lay in between. Germline values: CDR1 MNHNS, CDR2 SASEGT. This CDR3 contains 12 residues. CDR3 in amino acids: CASGGSTDTQYF. In DNA form, the CDR3 reads TGTGCCAGCGGAGGGTCCACAGATACGCAGTATTTT.

This chain uses TRBV6-6 with TRBJ1-2, with 9 bases identical to TRBD1. The CDR3 spans 15 residues. The J segment lost 6 bases and the V segment lost 2 bases, leaving 7 bases of the junction unmatched. Germline V gene data show CDR1 as MNHNY and CDR2 as SVGAGI (reference sequence). CDR3 bases: TGTGCCAGCAGTTACGGGCGACAGGGGGGGCATGGCTACACCTTC. It is translated as CASSYGRQGGHGYTF.

The CDR3 loop reads CASSLSGQGNMEQYF. CDR3 sequence (DNA): TGTGCCAGCAGCTTAAGCGGTCAGGGGAATATGGAGCAGTACTTC. The rearrangement uses TRBV13 and TRBJ2-7, with D maybe TRBD1 (6 bases). V dropped 2 bases and J dropped 7 bases, with 18 bases sitting between them. Germline assignment: CDR1 PRHDT and CDR2 FYEKMQ (reference sequence). The CDR3 consists of 15 residues.

V is TRBV2 and J is TRBJ2-5; 8 bases map to TRBD2. The DNA matches TRBJ2-7 better at its end, which makes the J call doubtful. Germline CDR1 reads SNHLY; CDR2 reads FYNNEI. CDR3 size: 14 residues. The CDR3 reads CASRGGLYPYEQYF. For the CDR3, the DNA is TGTGCCAGCCGGGGGGGACTTTATCCCTACGAGCAGTACTTC.

This clone turned up a few times. The chain links TRBV4-3 to TRBJ2-7; TRBD2 agrees at 8 bases. Germline V gene data show CDR1 as LGHNA and CDR2 as YSLEER. Trimming at V came to 2 bases and at J to 7 bases, leaving 7 bases not matched to a gene. The CDR3 contains 14 residues. Here the CDR3 reads CASSQRGGGLEQYF. Written as DNA, the CDR3 is TGCGCCAGCAGCCAACGGGGCGGGGGGTTGGAGCAGTACTTC.

This clone occurred once. The rearrangement joins TRBV30 to TRBJ1-2; 7 positions agree with TRBD1. The CDR3 covers 12 residues. CDR1 is GTSNPN, CDR2 SVGIG, per germline (reference sequence). Germline trimming cut 3 bases from V and 7 bases from J; bases unmatched to any gene: 5. DNA of the CDR3: TGTGCCTGGAGATCAGGGGGTAGTGGCTACACCTTC. Its protein product is CAWRSGGSGYTF. The variable domain in full, completed from reference TRBV30 and TRBJ1-2, reads SQTIHQWPATLVQPVGSPLSLECTVEGTSNPNLYWYRQAAGRGLQLLFYSVGIGQISSEVPQNLSASRPQDRQFILSSKKLLLSDSGFYLCAWRSGGSGYTFGSGTRLTVV.

This rearrangement joins TRBV11-2 to TRBJ1-5; the match to TRBD1 covers 7 bases. V was pared by 3 bases and J by 1 base, with 3 bases of the junction left unmatched. The CDR3 runs to 15 residues. Germline assignment: CDR1 SGHAT and CDR2 FQNNGV. This CDR3 reads CASSLGQLSNQPQHF. DNA for the CDR3: TGTGCCAGCAGCTTGGGACAGTTAAGCAATCAGCCCCAGCATTTT.

This chain links TRBV7-9 with TRBJ1-6; 7 bases align to TRBD1. CDR1 is SEHNR, CDR2 FQNEAQ, per germline (reference sequence). V shed 4 bases, J shed 0 bases, and the junction held 9 bases outside the gene matches. The CDR3 runs to 18 residues. The CDR3 spells CASSSPGQRVSYNSPLHF. The DNA of the CDR3 is TGTGCCAGCAGCTCCCCGGGACAGCGGGTCTCCTATAATTCACCCCTCCACTTT.

The sample holds one count of this clone. The chain couples TRBV30 to TRBJ2-2, with D possibly being TRBD2 (5 bases). CDR1 and CDR2 from the germline V gene are GTSNPN and SVGIG (reference sequence). This CDR3 contains 14 residues. The V gene lost 3 bases and the J gene lost 3 bases, with 11 bases spanning the gap. CDR3 DNA sequence: TGTGCCTGGAGGGGGAGCGAGTACACCGGGGAGCTGTTTTTT. Amino acid sequence: CAWRGSEYTGELFF.

A remark on this clone: The junction does not match germline at one end; this may be a read error. The V call is TRBV7-9, the J call TRBJ1-5, with TRBD1 matching 8 bases. CDR1 and CDR2 from the germline V gene are SEHNR and FQNEAQ (reference sequence). There are 14 residues in the CDR3. DNA for the CDR3: TGTTCCAGCAGTCTGGACAGGGAAATTCAGCCCCAGCATTTT. It yields the protein CSSSLDREIQPQHF. Full variable domain (rest looked up from reference TRBV7-9 and TRBJ1-5): DTGVSQNPRHKITKRGQNVTFRCDPISEHNRLYWYRQTLGQGPEFLTYFQNEAQLEKSRLLSDRFSAERPKGSFSTLEIQRTEQGDSAMYLCSSSLDREIQPQHFGDGTRLSIL.

This clone was seen just once. Likely a read error: the CDR3 ends without its conserved phenylalanine or tryptophan. The chain joins TRBV6-5 to TRBJ1-1; D is ambiguous. From germline, CDR1 is MNHEY and CDR2 SVGAGI. V lost 2 bases, J lost 2 bases, and 12 bases lay in between. There are 15 residues in the CDR3. DNA for the CDR3: TGTGCCAGCAGTTACCGGAGCCGCGGAAACACTGAAGCTTTCTCT. This codes for CASSYRSRGNTEAFS.

The sample holds a few counts of this clone. The chain links TRBV6-6 to TRBJ2-7; maybe TRBD2 (9 bases). The CDR3 extends over 15 amino acids. Germline V gene data show CDR1 as MNHNY and CDR2 as SVGAGI (reference sequence). Trimming pared 5 bases from V and 0 bases from J, leaving 14 bases between. The CDR3 sequence: CASSLAGQASYEQYF. The CDR3 DNA sequence: TGTGCCAGCAGTCTAGCGGGACAGGCCTCCTACGAGCAGTACTTC.

V and J are TRBV6-1 and TRBJ2-2; 9 bases match TRBD1. This CDR3 is 15 amino acids long. Germline V gives CDR1 MNHNS, CDR2 SASEGT. V was pared by 6 bases and J by 2 bases, with 4 bases of the junction left unmatched. The CDR3 sequence is CASRTGQGNTGELFF. DNA of the CDR3: TGTGCCAGCAGGACGGGACAGGGAAACACCGGGGAGCTGTTTTTT.

This clone was observed a handful of times. The V gene is TRBV28, the J gene TRBJ1-3; no reliable D call. Looked up from germline, CDR1 is MDHEN and CDR2 is SYDVKM. Trimming cost V 8 bases and J 0 bases, with 8 bases left between them. The CDR3 spans 13 residues. CDR3 in amino acids: CASRVNSGNTIYF. In nucleotides, the CDR3 is TGTGCCAGCCGGGTAAACTCTGGAAACACCATATATTTT.

This clone was seen only a few times. This chain uses TRBV4-3 with TRBJ1-2; D not resolved. The CDR3 covers 13 residues. V was pared by 0 bases and J by 6 bases, with 8 bases between. Germline V CDR1 and CDR2: LGHNA, YSLEER. CDR3 DNA sequence: TGCGCCAGCAGCCAAGATCTGAGGAATGGCTACACCTTC. Encoded protein: CASSQDLRNGYTF.

The table lists this clone with a few counts. This chain uses TRBV5-1 with TRBJ1-3, with unresolved D. This CDR3 comprises 15 residues. The V and J ends lost 0 bases and 1 base respectively, with 8 bases between them. CDR1 and CDR2 (germline): SGHRS, YFSETQ. Here the CDR3 DNA reads TGCGCCAGCAGCTTGGTGCCGGAGTCTGGAAACACCATATATTTT. This gives the protein CASSLVPESGNTIYF.

Ten or more counts support this clone. The rearrangement joins TRBV6-1 to TRBJ1-4; possible D gene TRBD1, 5 bases. The germline gives CDR1 MNHNS, CDR2 SASEGT. Trimming shortened V by 8 bases and J by 8 bases, and 12 bases separated the two germline ends. The CDR3 consists of 12 residues. CDR3 DNA sequence: TGTGCCAGCCGGGGGTTAGGGGAAAAACTGTTTTTT. Its translation is CASRGLGEKLFF.

A word on this clone: One end of the junction fails to match germline, which may point to a read error. CDR3 nucleotide sequence: TGTGCTAGCAGCTTGGGCAGGTCGAGCTCCTACGAGCAGTACTTC. Its translation: CASSLGRSSSYEQYF. The chain has TRBV7-7 and TRBJ2-7; D gene ambiguous. The CDR3 is 15 residues long. Looked up from germline, CDR1 is SSHAT and CDR2 is FNYEAQ (reference sequence).

This rearrangement joins TRBV13 to TRBJ1-6, with 8 bases matching TRBD1. From germline, CDR1 is PRHDT and CDR2 FYEKMQ (reference sequence). Trimming removed 3 bases from V and 11 bases from J; junction bases left unmatched: 6. This CDR3 spans 14 amino acids. The CDR3 is CASSFRQGRPPLHF. The CDR3 nucleotides are TGTGCCAGCAGCTTTAGACAGGGGCGGCCACCCCTCCACTTT.